Below, 9 T cell receptor beta chains from the same sample are listed, as sequenced in a study of T cell repertoires in cytomegalovirus infection. TCRdb processed the reads anew with MiXCR; each CDR3 protein has one entry. The table lists around 450,000 distinct CDR3 sequences, under 40% of them singletons. Sequenced input: PBMCs. These receptors were taken from a human donor in good health (CMV status not recorded). Some clones in this sample may be carry-over from other donors' samples.

On this clonotype itself: It is unclear where the CDR3 begins or ends on the DNA, so no DNA is shown, and the CDR3 is as TCRdb lists it. This sequence joins TRBV7-2 and TRBJ2-7; the table calls TRBD2, which could not be checked here. The CDR3 has 14 amino acids, counting both end residues. CDR1 is SGHTA, CDR2 FQGNSA, per germline. The CDR3: CASSLVAGGSEQHF.

This clonotype has a handful of counts. The rearrangement joins TRBV4-1 to TRBJ1-1; possibly TRBD1 for D (5 bases). The CDR3 sequence is 15 residues long. The V end lost 0 bases, the J end lost 1 base, and 9 bases lay between the germline ends. Per the germline V gene, CDR1 is MGHRA and CDR2 is YSYEKL. In nucleotides, the CDR3 is TGCGCCAGCAGCCAAGATGGTAGGGGGAACACTGAAGCTTTCTTT. Translating gives CASSQDGRGNTEAFF.

The chain combines TRBV5-1 with TRBJ2-1, with 8 bases that match TRBD1. Losses at the gene ends were 3 bases for V and 5 bases for J; bases not matched to a gene: 7. CDR3 length: 15 amino acids. CDR1 is SGHRS and CDR2 is YFSETQ in the germline V gene. The CDR3 DNA reads as TGCGCCAGCAGCTCGGACAGGGTAAGCCACAATGAGCAGTTCTTC. It encodes CASSSDRVSHNEQFF.

V gene TRBV6-2 or TRBV6-3 combines with J gene TRBJ1-5; maybe TRBD1 (5 bases). The CDR3 extends over 16 amino acids. With 4 bases removed from V and 0 bases from J, the gap between germline ends came to 13 bases. Germline V gene data show CDR1 as MNHEY and CDR2 as SVGEGT. CDR3 region: CASSCPRVNSNQPQHF. The CDR3 DNA follows: TGTGCCAGCAGTTGCCCCAGGGTCAATAGCAATCAGCCCCAGCATTTT.

Only a few counts were recorded for this clonotype. The genes are TRBV28 and TRBJ2-2, with 10 bases aligning to TRBD2. The CDR3 runs 16 residues. The V gene's germline CDR1 is MDHEN and CDR2 SYDVKM. The V and J ends lost 6 bases and 4 bases, in that order; junction bases with no gene match: 8. Here the CDR3 reads CASSPERGGRTGELFF. CDR3 nucleotide sequence: TGTGCCAGCAGCCCCGAGCGGGGGGGCCGCACCGGGGAGCTGTTTTTT.

The chain uses TRBV4-1 and TRBJ1-1; TRBD1 might be the D (5 bases). CDR3 length: 16 residues. CDR1 and CDR2 (germline): MGHRA, YSYEKL. Trimming left V 0 bases short and J 1 base short, with 12 bases between. The CDR3 region has the DNA TGCGCCAGCAGCCAAGACCCGGGACGGCCGAACACTGAAGCTTTCTTT. Translation: CASSQDPGRPNTEAFF.

The chain has TRBV18 and TRBJ1-6; D gene ambiguous. V lost 6 bases and J 2 bases, leaving 20 bases between the germline ends. This CDR3 comprises 18 residues. Germline CDR1 KGHSH, CDR2 LQKENI. CDR3 sequence: CASSQLGRTETYNSPLHF. The DNA of the CDR3 is TGTGCCAGCTCGCAACTAGGGAGGACGGAAACCTATAATTCACCCCTCCACTTT. Variable domain in full (rest from reference TRBV18 and TRBJ1-6): NAGVMQNPRHLVRRRGQEARLRCSPMKGHSHVYWYRQLPEEGLKFMVYLQKENIIDESGMPKERFSAEFPKEGPSILRIQQVVRGDSAAYFCASSQLGRTETYNSPLHFGNGTRLTVT.

The table lists this clonotype with a few counts. The chain carries TRBV7-9 and TRBJ2-5; D could derive from TRBD1 or TRBD2 (5 bases each). This CDR3 spans 15 amino acids. CDR1 and CDR2 from the germline V gene are SEHNR and FQNEAQ (reference sequence). The V gene lost 6 bases and the J gene lost 5 bases, with 19 bases spanning the gap. Written as DNA, the CDR3 is TGTGCCAGCAGTCGGGGCCATGGAACGAGTGAGACCCAGTACTTC. Amino acids: CASSRGHGTSETQYF. Full variable domain (outside the CDR3, taken from reference TRBV7-9 and TRBJ2-5): DTGVSQNPRHKITKRGQNVTFRCDPISEHNRLYWYRQTLGQGPEFLTYFQNEAQLEKSRLLSDRFSAERPKGSFSTLEIQRTEQGDSAMYLCASSRGHGTSETQYFGPGTRLLVL.

This clonotype occurred a few times. V gene TRBV7-9 combines with J gene TRBJ1-6, with 7 nucleotides matching TRBD1. CDR1 and CDR2 from the germline V gene are SEHNR and FQNEAQ (reference sequence). The CDR3 is 13 residues long. The V segment lost 6 bases and the J segment 8 bases; nucleotides outside the gene matches: 4. CDR3 nucleotide sequence: TGTGCCAGCAGTTACGGGACAGATTCACCCCTCCACTTT. It is translated as CASSYGTDSPLHF.